The rows below give T cell receptor beta chains drawn from one sample of a study of shared T cell receptors in the human thymus. This table comes from immunoSEQ multiplex PCR, and its TCRdb copy is limited to in-frame clones, with some not included. The data contain some 720,000 clones, roughly 90% of them singletons. These same records also appear under a second study, on human thymus T cells.

Sequenced input: thymocytes. These TCRs come from a boy younger than two with a congenital heart defect. The CDR3 runs from the conserved cysteine through the conserved F or W. D genes are given only for firm matches. Rows give clone size only sometimes, using once, few, many, or a class for an expanded clone.

D gene | J gene | clone size | V gene | CDR3 DNA | CDR3 protein
. | TRBJ2-5 | . | TRBV28 | TGTGCCAGCGGGCCCCGGGGGACCCAGTACTTC | CASGPRGTQYF
TRBD2 | TRBJ2-1 | . | TRBV18 | TGTGCCAGCTCTCGACGGGGACTAGCGGGAGAAAAGGTGGTCTACAATGAGCAGTTCTTC | CASSRRGLAGEKVVYNEQFF
TRBD2 | TRBJ2-7 | . | TRBV4-2 | TGTGCCAGCAGCCAACCGACTAGCGGAGGGGGGGAGCAGTACTTC | CASSQPTSGGGEQYF
TRBD1 | TRBJ1-3 | once | TRBV5-4 | TGTGCCAGCAGCCCCGGACAGGGGGCGCTTGGAAACACCATATATTTT | CASSPGQGALGNTIYF
TRBD2 | TRBJ2-7 | . | TRBV4-3 | TGCGCCAGCAGTAATACTAGCGGGAAGACCTACGAGCAGTACTTC | CASSNTSGKTYEQYF
. | TRBJ2-1 | . | TRBV27 | TGTGCCAGCAGCCGCCTGGGCGGACTTGTTAGCTCCTACAATGAGCAGTTCTTC | CASSRLGGLVSSYNEQFF
. | TRBJ2-1 | . | TRBV27 | TGTGCCAGCAACCATCCAGGACATACCTACAATGAGCAGTTCTTC | CASNHPGHTYNEQFF
TRBD1 | TRBJ2-5 | . | TRBV5-6 | TGTGCCAGCAGCACCGACAGGGCCCCCCCCCAAGAGACCCAGTACTTC | CASSTDRAPPQETQYF
TRBD2 | TRBJ2-3 | . | TRBV5-1 | TGCGCCAGCAGCCCCCGGACTAGCGGGGGCCCGGATACGCAGTATTTT | CASSPRTSGGPDTQYF
. | TRBJ1-5 | . | TRBV30 | TGTGCCTGGGAGGGGGTTCTTCAGCCCCAGCATTTT | CAWEGVLQPQHF
. | TRBJ2-1 | . | TRBV7-2 | TGTGCCAGCAGCTTGGGAGCGACTGAGGTAGAGTTCTTC | CASSLGATEVEFF
TRBD2 | TRBJ2-5 | few | TRBV2 | TGTGCCAGCAGTGAGGGGGAGCGGGAGGGCGGAAGGGAGACCCAGTACTTC | CASSEGEREGGRETQYF
TRBD1 | TRBJ2-2 | . | TRBV18 | TGTGCCAGCTCACCGGAACCGGGACAGGGGGCCTTCGGGGAGCTGTTTTTT | CASSPEPGQGAFGELFF
. | TRBJ2-7 | once | TRBV15 | TGTGCCACCAGCGAAGGGGAGGGGGTGACCTACGAGCAGTACTTC | CATSEGEGVTYEQYF
. | TRBJ2-7 | . | TRBV21-1 | TGTGCCAGCAGCCGGGACGGGACAGGGCCGTGCGAGCAGTACTTC | CASSRDGTGPCEQYF
TRBD2 | TRBJ2-5 | . | TRBV10-1 | TGCGCCAGCAGTGGAGGGCGGGAGGATTCAGAGACCCAGTACTTC | CASSGGREDSETQYF
TRBD2 | TRBJ2-1 | . | TRBV14 | TGTGCCAGCAGCCAAGGAAGGGCTAGCGGGAGAGGCAATGAGCAGTTCTTC | CASSQGRASGRGNEQFF
. | TRBJ1-1 | . | TRBV11-2 | TGTGCCAGCAGCTCCCTCGGGGGGTCAACTGAAGCTTTCTTT | CASSSLGGSTEAFF
. | TRBJ2-5 | . | TRBV2 | TGTGCCAGCCGCGCACCTTATCGAGAGACCCAGTACTTC | CASRAPYRETQYF
TRBD2 | TRBJ2-3 | . | TRBV15 | TGTGCCACCAGCAGCAAAACCGGGACTAGTTTGGTTCCCGGTTTCTCCTTCTGGTTT | CATSSKTGTSLVPGFSFWF
. | TRBJ2-7 | . | TRBV27 | TGTGCCAGCAGTCCCAGGTACCTACGCGAGCAGTACTTC | CASSPRYLREQYF
. | TRBJ2-7 | . | TRBV11-2 | TGTGCCAGCAGCGCTAGTCGCCGGTCCTACGAGCAGTACTTC | CASSASRRSYEQYF
TRBD1 | TRBJ1-2 | . | TRBV19 | TGTGCCAGTACCCTGACAGGGCAGAGCTATGGCTACACCTTC | CASTLTGQSYGYTF
TRBD2 | TRBJ2-2 | . | TRBV30 | TGTGCCTGGAGTAGTGGCGGGAGGGCCCCCGGGGAGCTGTTTTTT | CAWSSGGRAPGELFF
. | TRBJ1-4 | . | TRBV6-4 | TGTGCCAGCAGTGAGAGGCAGGGAATCTATAATGAAAAACTGTTTTTT | CASSERQGIYNEKLFF
TRBD2 | TRBJ2-5 | . | TRBV7-2 | TGTGCCAGCAGCCTAGCGGGAGGTGCCCGAGAGACCCAGTACTTC | CASSLAGGARETQYF
. | TRBJ2-5 | . | TRBV14 | TGTGCCAGCAGCCGCAGGGGCGGGGGTCGAGAGACCCAGTACTTC | CASSRRGGGRETQYF
. | TRBJ2-1 | once | TRBV9 | TGTGCCAGCAGCGTAGAGCCAATAGCGCCGCCTTACAATGAGCAGTTCTTC | CASSVEPIAPPYNEQFF
TRBD2 | TRBJ2-1 | . | TRBV30 | TGTGCCTGGGTTGGGACTAGCGGTATTTACAATGAGCAGTTCTTC | CAWVGTSGIYNEQFF
TRBD2 | TRBJ2-7 | . | TRBV6-6 | TGTGCCAGCAGTTACCGACTAGCGGGACCCGCCTACGAGCAGTACTTC | CASSYRLAGPAYEQYF
TRBD1 | TRBJ2-5 | . | TRBV5-1 | TGCGCCAGCAGCCCGGAGGACAGGGAGGCAGAGACCCAGTACTTC | CASSPEDREAETQYF
TRBD1 | TRBJ2-3 | . | TRBV6-1 | TGTGCCAGCAGTGGGGGGTGGGACAGGGTCACAGATACGCAGTATTTT | CASSGGWDRVTDTQYF
TRBD2 | TRBJ2-1 | . | TRBV13 | TGTGCCAGCAGCTTACTAGGACTAGCGGGAGTTCGGATCACCTACAATGAGCAGTTCTTC | CASSLLGLAGVRITYNEQFF
TRBD2 | TRBJ2-7 | . | TRBV6-1 | TGTGCCAGCAAAGAGGGGACTAGCGTTTCCTACGAGCAGTACTTC | CASKEGTSVSYEQYF
. | TRBJ2-7 | . | TRBV15 | TGTGCCACCAGCAGAGAGGGGGGATCCTACGAGCAGTACTTC | CATSREGGSYEQYF
TRBD1 | TRBJ1-1 | . | TRBV11-2 | TGTGCCAGCAGCTCCACACCTTCGACAGGGATGAACACTGAAGCTTTCTTT | CASSSTPSTGMNTEAFF
TRBD1 | TRBJ1-2 | . | TRBV19 | TGTGCCAGTAGTATCGCTAAAAGGGACAGAAACTATGGCTACACCTTC | CASSIAKRDRNYGYTF